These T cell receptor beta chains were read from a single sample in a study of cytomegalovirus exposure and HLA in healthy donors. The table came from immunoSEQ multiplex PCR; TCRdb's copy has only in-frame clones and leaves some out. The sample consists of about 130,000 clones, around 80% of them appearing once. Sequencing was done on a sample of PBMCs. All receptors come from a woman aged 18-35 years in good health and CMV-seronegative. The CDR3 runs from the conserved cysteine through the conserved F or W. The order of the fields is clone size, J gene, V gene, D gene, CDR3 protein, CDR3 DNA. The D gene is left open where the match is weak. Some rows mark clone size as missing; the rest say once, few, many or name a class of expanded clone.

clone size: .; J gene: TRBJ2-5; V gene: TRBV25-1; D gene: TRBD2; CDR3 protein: CASSDFTSGVYQETQYF; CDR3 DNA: TGTGCCAGCAGTGACTTTACTAGCGGAGTGTACCAAGAGACCCAGTACTTC
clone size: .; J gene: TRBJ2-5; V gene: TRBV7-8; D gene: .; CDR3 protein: CASSLLASVRETQYF; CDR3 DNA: TGTGCCAGCAGCTTACTGGCTAGCGTGCGAGAGACCCAGTACTTC
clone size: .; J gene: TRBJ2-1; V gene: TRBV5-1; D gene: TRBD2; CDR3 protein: CASSLETGTSSPEQFF; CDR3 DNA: TGCGCCAGCAGCTTGGAAACCGGGACTAGCTCCCCTGAGCAGTTCTTC
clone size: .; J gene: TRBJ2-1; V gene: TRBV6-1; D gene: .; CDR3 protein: CASSAARHRGNEQFF; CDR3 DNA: TGTGCCAGCAGTGCCGCCCGGCACCGGGGGAATGAGCAGTTCTTC
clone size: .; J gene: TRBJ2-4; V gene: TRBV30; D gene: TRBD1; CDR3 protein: CASDDRGRGIQYF; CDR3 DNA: TGTGCCTCCGACGACAGGGGCCGGGGCATTCAGTACTTC
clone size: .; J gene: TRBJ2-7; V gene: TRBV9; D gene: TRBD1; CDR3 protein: CASSRGTGGPYEQYF; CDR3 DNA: TGTGCCAGCAGCAGAGGGACAGGGGGACCCTACGAGCAGTACTTC
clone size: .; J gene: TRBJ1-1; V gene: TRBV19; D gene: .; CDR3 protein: CASSISVNTEAFF; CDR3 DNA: TGTGCCAGTAGTATTTCCGTGAACACTGAAGCTTTCTTT
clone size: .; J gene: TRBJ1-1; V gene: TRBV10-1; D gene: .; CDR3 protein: CASSGENTEAFF; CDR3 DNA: TGCGCCAGCAGTGGAGAGAACACTGAAGCTTTCTTT
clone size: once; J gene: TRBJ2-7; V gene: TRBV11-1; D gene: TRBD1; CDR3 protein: CASSGGTGLYEQYF; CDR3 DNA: TGTGCCAGCAGCGGAGGGACAGGTCTCTACGAGCAGTACTTC
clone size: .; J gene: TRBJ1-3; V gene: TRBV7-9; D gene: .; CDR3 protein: CASSSMGGGLSGNTIYF; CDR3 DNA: TGTGCCAGCAGCTCAATGGGGGGGGGTCTCTCTGGAAACACCATATATTTT
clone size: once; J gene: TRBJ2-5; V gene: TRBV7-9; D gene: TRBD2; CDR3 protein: CASSLPGTSGTQYF; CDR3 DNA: TGTGCCAGCAGCTTACCAGGGACTAGCGGGACCCAGTACTTC
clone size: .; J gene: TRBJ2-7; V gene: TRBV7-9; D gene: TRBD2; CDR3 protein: CASSFHSGLAGDSYEQYF; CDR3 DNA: TGTGCCAGCAGCTTCCACTCCGGACTAGCGGGAGACTCCTACGAGCAGTACTTC
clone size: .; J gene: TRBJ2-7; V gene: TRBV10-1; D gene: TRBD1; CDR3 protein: CASSWGNPGTGDYEQYF; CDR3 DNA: TGCGCCAGCAGTTGGGGAAATCCCGGGACAGGGGACTACGAGCAGTACTTC
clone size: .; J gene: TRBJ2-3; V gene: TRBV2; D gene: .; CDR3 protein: CASGSWPDTQYF; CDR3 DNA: TGTGCCAGCGGGAGTTGGCCAGATACGCAGTATTTT
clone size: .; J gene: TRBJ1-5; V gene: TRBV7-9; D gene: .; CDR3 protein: CASSLQNQPQHF; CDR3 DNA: TGTGCCAGCAGCCTACAGAATCAGCCCCAGCATTTT
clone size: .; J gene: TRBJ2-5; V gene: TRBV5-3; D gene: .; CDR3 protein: CARSPLKNGGTQYF; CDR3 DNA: TGTGCCAGAAGCCCCCTGAAAAACGGCGGAACCCAGTACTTC
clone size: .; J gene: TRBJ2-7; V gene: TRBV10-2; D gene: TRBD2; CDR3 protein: CASSNSGGNYEQYF; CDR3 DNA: TGCGCCAGCAGTAATAGCGGGGGGAACTACGAGCAGTACTTC
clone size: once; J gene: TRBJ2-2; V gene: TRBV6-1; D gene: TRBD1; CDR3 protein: CASSDHLDRGTGELFF; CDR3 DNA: TGTGCCAGCAGTGACCACCTGGACAGGGGAACCGGGGAGCTGTTTTTT
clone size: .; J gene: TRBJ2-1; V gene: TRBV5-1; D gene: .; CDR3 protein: CASSLSLGGSGGEQFF; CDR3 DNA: TGCGCCAGCAGCTTGTCTCTTGGAGGGAGTGGAGGTGAGCAGTTCTTC
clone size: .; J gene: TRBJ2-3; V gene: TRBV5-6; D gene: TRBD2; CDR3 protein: CASRIGVAGGPRDTQYF; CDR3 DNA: TGTGCCAGCAGGATAGGGGTAGCGGGAGGGCCCCGGGATACGCAGTATTTT
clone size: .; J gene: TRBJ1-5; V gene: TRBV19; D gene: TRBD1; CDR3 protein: CASSIDRVGQPQHF; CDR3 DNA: TGTGCCAGTAGTATTGACAGGGTGGGTCAGCCCCAGCATTTT
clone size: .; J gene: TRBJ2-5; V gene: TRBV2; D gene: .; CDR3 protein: CASSEATDWGAQYF; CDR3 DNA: TGTGCCAGCAGTGAAGCAACGGACTGGGGGGCCCAGTACTTC
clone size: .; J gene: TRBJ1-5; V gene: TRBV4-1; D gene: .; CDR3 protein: CASNNRAHNQPQHF; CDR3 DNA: TGCGCCAGCAACAACAGGGCCCACAATCAGCCCCAGCATTTT
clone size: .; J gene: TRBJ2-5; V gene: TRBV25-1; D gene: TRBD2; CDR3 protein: CASSVSRTSGQETQYF; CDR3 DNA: TGTGCCAGCAGTGTGTCCAGGACTAGCGGCCAAGAGACCCAGTACTTC
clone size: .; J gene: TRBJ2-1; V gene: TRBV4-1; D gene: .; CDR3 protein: CASSQDVVPGRVLDEQFF; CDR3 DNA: TGCGCCAGCAGCCAAGATGTGGTCCCCGGGAGAGTTTTGGATGAGCAGTTCTTC
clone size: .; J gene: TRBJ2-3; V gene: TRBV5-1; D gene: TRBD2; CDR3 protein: CASSSSLAGGVTDTQYF; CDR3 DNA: TGCGCCAGCAGCTCGAGCCTAGCGGGAGGGGTAACAGATACGCAGTATTTT
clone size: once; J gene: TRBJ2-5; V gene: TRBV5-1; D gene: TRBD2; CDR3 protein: CASSQAGGWETQYF; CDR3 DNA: TGCGCCAGCAGCCAAGCGGGAGGATGGGAGACCCAGTACTTC
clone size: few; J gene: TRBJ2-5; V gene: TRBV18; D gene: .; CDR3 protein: CASSPPTRGTQYF; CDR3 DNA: TGTGCCAGCTCACCACCGACTAGGGGGACCCAGTACTTC
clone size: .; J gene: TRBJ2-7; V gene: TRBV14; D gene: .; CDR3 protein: CASSPGYEQYF; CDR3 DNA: TGTGCCAGCAGCCCCGGCTACGAGCAGTACTTC
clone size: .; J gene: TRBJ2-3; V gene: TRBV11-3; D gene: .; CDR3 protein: CASSLEGSGSTDTQYF; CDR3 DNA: TGTGCCAGCAGCTTAGAGGGAAGCGGGAGCACAGATACGCAGTATTTT
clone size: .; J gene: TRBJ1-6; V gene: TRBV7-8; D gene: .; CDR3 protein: CASSSGIWSSPLHF; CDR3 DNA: TGTGCCAGCAGCTCAGGGATTTGGAGTTCACCCCTCCACTTT
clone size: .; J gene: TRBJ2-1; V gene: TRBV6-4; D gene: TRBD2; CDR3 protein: CASSLGLAGGNEQFF; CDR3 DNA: TGTGCCAGCAGTCTCGGGCTAGCGGGAGGCAATGAGCAGTTCTTC
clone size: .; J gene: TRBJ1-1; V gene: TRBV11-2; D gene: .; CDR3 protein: CASRAPGIMNTEAFF; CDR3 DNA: TGTGCCAGCAGAGCGCCGGGGATCATGAACACTGAAGCTTTCTTT
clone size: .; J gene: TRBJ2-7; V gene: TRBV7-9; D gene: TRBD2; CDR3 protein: CASRKDSGSFYEQYF; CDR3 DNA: TGTGCCAGCAGAAAAGATAGCGGGAGCTTTTACGAGCAGTACTTC
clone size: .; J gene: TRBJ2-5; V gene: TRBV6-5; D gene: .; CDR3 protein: CASRRGPVGTQYF; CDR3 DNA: TGTGCCAGCAGGCGGGGCCCCGTCGGGACCCAGTACTTC
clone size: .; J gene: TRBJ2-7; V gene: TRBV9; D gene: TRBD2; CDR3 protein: CASSAGEGTGYEQYF; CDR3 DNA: TGTGCCAGCAGCGCCGGGGAGGGGACTGGCTACGAGCAGTACTTC
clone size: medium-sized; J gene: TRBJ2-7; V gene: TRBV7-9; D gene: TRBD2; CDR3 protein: CASSLGTSGPYEQYF; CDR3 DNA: TGTGCCAGCAGCCTCGGGACTAGCGGCCCCTACGAGCAGTACTTC
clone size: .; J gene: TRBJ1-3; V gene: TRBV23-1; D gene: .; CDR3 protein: CASSQQGSDTIYF; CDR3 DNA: TGCGCCAGCAGTCAACAGGGTTCAGACACCATATATTTT
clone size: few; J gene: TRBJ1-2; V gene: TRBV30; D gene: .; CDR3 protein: CAWSVITGTGYTF; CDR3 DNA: TGTGCCTGGAGTGTAATTACAGGGACAGGCTACACCTTC
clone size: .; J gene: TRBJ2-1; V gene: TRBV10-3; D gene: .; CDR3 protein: CAISPGLSYNEQFF; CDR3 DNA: TGTGCCATCAGTCCGGGACTTTCCTACAATGAGCAGTTCTTC
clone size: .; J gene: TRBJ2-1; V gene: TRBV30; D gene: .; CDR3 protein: CAWSAGWGEQFF; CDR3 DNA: TGTGCCTGGAGCGCGGGGTGGGGGGAGCAGTTCTTC
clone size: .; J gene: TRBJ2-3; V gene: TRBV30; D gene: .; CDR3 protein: CAWSRRGRDTQYF; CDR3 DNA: TGTGCCTGGAGTCGGCGGGGTAGAGATACGCAGTATTTT
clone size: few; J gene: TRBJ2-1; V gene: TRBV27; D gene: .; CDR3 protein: CASSPLRGGAGYNEQFF; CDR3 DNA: TGTGCCAGCAGTCCCCTAAGGGGGGGAGCGGGGTACAATGAGCAGTTCTTC
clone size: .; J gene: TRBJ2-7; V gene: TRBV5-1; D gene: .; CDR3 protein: CASSRGGLSSYEQYF; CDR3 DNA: TGCGCCAGCAGCCGGGGTGGCCTAAGCTCCTACGAGCAGTACTTC
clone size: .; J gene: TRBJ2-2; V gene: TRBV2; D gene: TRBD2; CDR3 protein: CASGFPGLALAGELFF; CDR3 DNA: TGTGCCAGCGGGTTCCCGGGACTAGCGTTGGCCGGGGAGCTGTTTTTT
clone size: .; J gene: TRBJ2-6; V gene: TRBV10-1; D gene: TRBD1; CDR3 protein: CASSPGTASSGANVLTF; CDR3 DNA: TGCGCCAGCAGTCCCGGGACAGCCAGCTCTGGGGCCAACGTCCTGACTTTC
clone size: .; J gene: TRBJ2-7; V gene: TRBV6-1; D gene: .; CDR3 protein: CASSRPSGSPYEQYF; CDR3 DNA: TGTGCCAGCAGTCGGCCCAGCGGGTCTCCCTACGAGCAGTACTTC
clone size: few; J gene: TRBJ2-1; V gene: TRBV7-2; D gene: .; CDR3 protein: CASSLAQGDTYNEQFF; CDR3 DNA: TGTGCCAGCAGCTTAGCGCAGGGCGACACCTACAATGAGCAGTTCTTC
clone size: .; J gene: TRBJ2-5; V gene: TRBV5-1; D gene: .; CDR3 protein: CASSLDADRPRDF; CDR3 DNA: TGCGCCAGCAGCTTGGATGCGGACAGACCAAGGGACTTC
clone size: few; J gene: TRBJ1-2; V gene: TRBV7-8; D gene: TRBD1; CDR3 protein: CASSSQGVPSYGYTF; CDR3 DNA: TGTGCCAGCAGCTCACAGGGGGTCCCTTCCTATGGCTACACCTTC
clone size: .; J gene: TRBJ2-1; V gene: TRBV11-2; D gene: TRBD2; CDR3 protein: CASSLGVLAGYEQFF; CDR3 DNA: TGTGCCAGCAGCTTAGGCGTCCTAGCGGGTTATGAGCAGTTCTTC
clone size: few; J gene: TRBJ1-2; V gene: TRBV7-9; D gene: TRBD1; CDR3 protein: CASSSGTDFNYGYTF; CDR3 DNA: TGTGCCAGCAGCTCTGGGACAGACTTTAACTATGGCTACACCTTC
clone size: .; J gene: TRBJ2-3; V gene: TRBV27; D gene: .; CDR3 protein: CASSSFTDTQYF; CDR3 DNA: TGTGCCAGCAGTTCTTTCACAGATACGCAGTATTTT
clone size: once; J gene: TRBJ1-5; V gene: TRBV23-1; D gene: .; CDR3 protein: CASSQLKESNQPQHF; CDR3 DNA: TGCGCCAGCAGTCAATTAAAAGAGAGCAATCAGCCCCAGCATTTT
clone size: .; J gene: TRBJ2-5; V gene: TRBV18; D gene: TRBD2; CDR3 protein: CASSKASGNTEQETQYF; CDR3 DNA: TGTGCCAGCTCAAAGGCTAGCGGGAACACAGAACAAGAGACCCAGTACTTC